Sequencing of this TCR beta chain was carried out in a study of blood T cell repertoires in COVID-19. Overall study: The United States, Italy and Spain supplied acute and convalescent COVID-19 samples. Sources were T cells, B-cell-depleted T cells, or PBMCs; the material itself was cDNA or gDNA.

As originally analysed: Amplified reference gene primers provided the basis for estimating nucleated cell counts. Clones were sequenced by immunoSEQ multiplex PCR, and TCRdb holds only the in-frame ones, with some missing. V, J and clone size were drawn from that table, and D and trimming were deduced from the DNA. The data contain more than 150,000 clones, about 84% of them singletons. The ends lost 0 bases at V and 0 bases at J; junction bases unmatched: 7. Germline CDR1 and CDR2: GTSNPN and SVGIG (reference sequence). The CDR3 loop spans 16 amino acids. What was sequenced was peripheral blood. The sequence derives from a human donor in a cohort sampled during active COVID-19. The chain carries TRBV30 and TRBJ1-1, with 7 bases that match TRBD1. The CDR3 here is CAWSVGDRVLNTEAFF. Written as DNA, the CDR3 is TGTGCCTGGAGTGTAGGCGACAGGGTCCTGAACACTGAAGCTTTCTTT.